The present T cell receptor (beta chain) was sequenced within a study of early T cells in non-severe SARS-CoV-2 infection. Whole-study context: Sequencing input comprised bulk RNA from unsorted whole blood; chain pairing was not available. Broader study findings: VDJdb matching favored anti-spike CD8 responses, missing private and CD4 specificities.

Individual cDNA molecules were tagged with unique molecular identifiers. TCRdb independently ran MiXCR on the 5' RACE reads; one entry per CDR3 protein. This repertoire shows just under 45,000 distinct CDR3 sequences, roughly a tenth found once; its top ten account for about 9.5%. Germline CDR1 and CDR2: SEHNR and FQNEAQ (reference sequence). The CDR3 sequence is 20 residues long. Trimming cost V 2 bases and J 2 bases, with 27 bases left between them. Comment on this clonotype: The antigen is undetermined.

The sequence came from an adult who was a healthcare worker with PCR-confirmed SARS-CoV-2 infection or an uninfected control (not recorded which). This chain links TRBV7-9 with TRBJ1-1, with TRBD1 as a possible D gene (6 bases). Sample: whole blood. CDR3 in amino acids: CASSLLGLQGGRGFNTEAFF. The CDR3 nucleotides read TGTGCCAGCAGCTTATTAGGGTTACAGGGAGGAAGGGGATTTAACACTGAAGCTTTCTTT.